This TCR beta chain was identified in a study of CD8 T cells in Susac syndrome. Reverse transcription of roughly 0.5 to 1 ug RNA was carried out with random hexamers. TCRdb recomputed calls from the immunoSEQ multiplex PCR reads with MiXCR, one row per CDR3 protein. The sample records more than 150,000 distinct CDR3 sequences, about 95% being singletons. This receptor was identified in a human donor in good health. Sequencing input: CD4+ T cells from PBMCs.

This CDR3 reads CASSESGSVYGYTF. CDR3 DNA sequence: TGTGCCAGCAGTGAATCGGGCAGTGTCTATGGCTACACCTTC. This chain uses TRBV25-1 with TRBJ1-2, with D uncertain. CDR1 MGHDK and CDR2 SYGVNS come from the germline V gene. The CDR3 covers 14 residues. Trimming removed 1 base at V and 4 bases at J, with 10 bases between.